Included here is one T cell receptor (beta chain) sequence, with context. No antigen is known for it. Base-call qualities are not available, and no considerably larger clone is one nucleotide away. The sample belongs to a study of cytomegalovirus exposure and HLA in healthy donors (dated 2017 in TCRdb). In the study overall: An earlier analysis of fewer than 750 of the donors reported about 260 Gb of sequence data and 117 million unique TCR beta sequences obtained from about 179 million T cells. In an earlier analysis of roughly 540 of the donors, high-throughput TCR beta sequencing was used to judge whether each TCR beta V gene segment behaved as functional or pseudogenic. Of the 350 to 450 genotyped donors, 65% to 90% were placed in the genetic ancestry cluster associated with self-reported Caucasian donors. Class I and class II HLA loci were covered by the typing at four-digit resolution. About five DR-DQ haplotypes were handled as single units for association and clustering, since linkage in the cohort was strong. The study was designed to test whether signatures of past pathogen exposure could be identified by cataloging public T cell receptors. Roughly 300 gigabases of sequencing data and around 85 million unique TCR sequences made up an early release that covered some 640 HLA-typed donors. To study patterns of TCR occurrence, a later analysis re-analyzed previously published TCR beta repertoires from around 700 donors and added high-resolution HLA genotyping. The study used immunosequencing to profile the T cell repertoires of 666 subjects and linked those repertoires to cytomegalovirus serostatus. Genome-wide SNP genotypes for about 65% of the 666 donors were used in a later genetic analysis, which treated that subset as a discovery cohort. Donor age, sex, ethnicity and CMV serostatus were collected together with the repertoire data. All discovery cohort repertoires had been generated using a single sequencing platform. Rather than using new phenotypic data, the later analysis identified candidate immune exposures from TCR beta sequences and from how often those sequences occurred across donors. The study combined high-throughput TCR immunosequencing, statistical association of individual TCRs with disease status, and machine learning to predict cytomegalovirus infection status. Along with the 666-subject first cohort, a separate validation cohort of over a hundred different subjects was used. Across some 400 genotyped donors of the cohort, an average of about 240,000 unique TCR beta nucleotide sequences per donor were sequenced, and 15% to 20% of those sequences were non-productive. The number of typed donors differed by locus: roughly 629-640 for A, B, C, DRB1 and DQB1; about 520 for DQA1; 606 for DPA1; and around 450 for DPB1. The full study reports these points: According to a later genetic analysis, donors in an Asian-associated ancestry cluster had fewer N-insertions in productive TCRs than the approximately 670-donor mean. A further reported finding was that TCR beta sequences accurately predicted the HLA-A and HLA-B alleles for most subjects in the first cohort. Linkage disequilibrium might explain the correlated functional status among segregating V segments, but an unknown experimental factor could not be ruled out. A cluster of highly shared sequence variants was judged likely to represent a technical artifact of the sequencing pipeline. A later analysis reported that several top co-occurrence clusters appeared linked to parvovirus B19, influenza, CMV and Epstein-Barr virus. Some IMGT-functional V segments, including TRBV6-2 and TRBV6-3, could not be distinguished by the 87-base-pair reads and were therefore excluded. In the study, around 150 TCR beta chains were listed as associated with cytomegalovirus. The only immune exposure information available for the cohort was CMV serostatus. Most CMV-associated TCR beta chains appeared to be HLA-restricted in a later analysis, and the HLA associations seemed to be driven largely by CMV exposure. The classifier was reported to diagnose cytomegalovirus status with high specificity and sensitivity in both the original cohort and the validation cohort. Because counts were too low, roughly 18 rarely observed V segments, including chromosome 9 orphons, were left out of the earlier analysis of several hundred of the donors. Most TCR sequences were seen in very few donors, while some public TCRs were found in many individuals. Roughly uniform sequencing depth across donors was assumed in presence/absence analyses, although this assumption may not hold. V-gene and J-gene trimming of TCR beta chains was associated with a missense DCLRE1C variant in a later genetic analysis, and the association was replicated in an independent cohort. When HLA alleles, especially DR and DQ, strongly co-occurred, attributing TCR associations to individual alleles was difficult. Only TCR beta chains were sequenced in this cohort, and the absence of alpha or paired-chain data limited detectable features. It was suggested by the authors that the approach could potentially be generalized to other disease states and immunological phenotypes. In a later analysis, TCR association rates were found to vary across HLA loci, with the most associated TCRs seen for DRB1 alleles and the fewest for HLA-C alleles. A later analysis associated 15,000 to 20,000 TCR beta sequences with specific HLA alleles at a false discovery rate of 0.05. In vitro tests confirmed that three of the cytomegalovirus-associated TCR beta chains recognize cytomegalovirus antigens. Because some donors lacked HLA typing at each locus, the association tests relied only on the typed subset. In an earlier analysis of approximately 590 of the donors, most TCR beta V segments were observed in productive rearrangements about 90% or about 30% of the time, broadly matching IMGT annotations. In a later analysis, HLA-associated TCR beta chains were found to be more clonally expanded and to have lower generation probabilities than equally common non-associated chains.

Library preparation used the immunoSEQ multiplex PCR assay. For the multiplex PCR, a mixture combining 60 forward primers for TCR Vbeta segments and 13 reverse primers for TCR Jbeta segments was used. A multiplex PCR assay on genomic DNA amplified the CDR3 region of rearranged TCR beta genes. Amplified TCR beta libraries were sequenced as 87-base-pair reads on the Illumina HiSeq System. The authors processed their data as follows. A later analysis counted tens of millions of unique TCR beta chains across the approximately 700 repertoires, and 9 million to 14 million of these chains were shared by at least two donors. To remove PCR and sequencing errors, raw reads were error-corrected and collapsed into unique sequences using a nearest-neighbor algorithm that merged closely related sequences. Alignment of CDR3 sequences to IMGT reference sequences was used to assign V, D and J gene segments. For a sequence to be retained, a match of at least six nucleotides to both a V gene segment and a J gene segment was required. Rearrangements were classified as productive when the CDR3 lacked stop codons and remained in frame with V and J, and all other rearrangements were classified as non-productive. Following IMGT convention, CDR3 was defined as the stretch from the second conserved V-encoded cysteine to the conserved J-encoded phenylalanine. The earlier analysis of a few hundred of the donors excluded any sequence lacking an unambiguous match to a single V gene segment. In an earlier analysis of several hundred of the donors, V segments were called functional above 56.7% productive rearrangements and were called segregating when the between-donor standard deviation exceeded 5%. A statistical classification framework was built to diagnose cytomegalovirus status from the catalog of TCR beta chain sequences. In a later analysis, V and J genes were assigned by comparing TCR nucleotide sequences against IMGT/GENE-DB human TR gene sequences. Using the TCRdist pipeline, a later analysis assigned CDR3 sequences along with most-parsimonious VDJ recombination scenarios. In a later analysis, every TCR beta chain was defined by the combination of its CDR3 amino acid sequence and its V-gene family, and reads without a unique V-gene family were dropped. In a later analysis, approximately 640 highly shared, low-generation-probability nucleotide sequences were removed to address suspected cross-contamination and a sequencing artifact. In a later analysis, a clonal expansion index for each public chain was calculated from normalized within-repertoire ranks of inferred template counts. In a later analysis, generation probabilities were computed using a VDJ recombination model fitted to out-of-frame rearrangements, and the results were checked against IGoR. A later analysis scored TCR-TCR, TCR-HLA and TCR-CMV co-occurrence with hypergeometric tests, applying a repertoire-size bias correction to TCR pairs. To estimate false discovery rates, a later analysis permuted the HLA or CMV assignments 20 times. In a later analysis, co-occurring TCRs were grouped with DBSCAN, and TCRdist sequence similarity was added when clustering was performed within HLA-allele-positive subsets. Repertoires with fewer than 30,000 or more than 120,000 public chains, plus five repertoires with anomalous nucleotide sharing, were excluded from co-occurrence clustering. This immuneACCESS table, as held by TCRdb, lists in-frame sequences with V and J called but not all clones. Of the missing ones, under half trace to an unresolved V gene in checked studies; the others have no known cause. Clone size and V and J calls were adopted from that table, with D and trimming inferred from the DNA. Within this sample are 100,000 to 150,000 clones, with approximately 84% of them counted one time only. The ten largest make up about 1.5% of the sample.

The cohort consisted of hundreds of healthy bone marrow donors. At the time of sampling, all cohort members were nominally healthy, though unrecorded immune exposures were likely present. The donor was CMV seronegative and was included in the group of over 300 seronegative cohort members. Every donor gave a peripheral blood sample, and the peripheral blood mononuclear cells from that sample were used for TCR beta sequencing. Genomic DNA was extracted from the blood cell samples with the Qiagen DNeasy Blood Extraction Kit. The germline V and J ends show losses of 3 bases and 1 base respectively, and no gene match explains 4 bases of the junction. From the cysteine up to the phenylalanine, the CDR3 has a length of 15 residues. Solely the CDR3 DNA is kept, with 45 bases framed from the first base. CDR1 and CDR2 were assigned from the germline V gene as SGHTA and FQGNSA.

The sequence links TRBV7-2 to TRBJ1-1, with 8 central nucleotides matching TRBD1. The specimen was PBMCs. This clonotype was obtained from a woman between 18 and 29 years old in good health and CMV-seronegative. The sequenced DNA is TGTGCCAGCAGCTTTGACAGGGGTTCGAACACTGAAGCTTTCTTT. Its protein is CASSFDRGSNTEAFF.